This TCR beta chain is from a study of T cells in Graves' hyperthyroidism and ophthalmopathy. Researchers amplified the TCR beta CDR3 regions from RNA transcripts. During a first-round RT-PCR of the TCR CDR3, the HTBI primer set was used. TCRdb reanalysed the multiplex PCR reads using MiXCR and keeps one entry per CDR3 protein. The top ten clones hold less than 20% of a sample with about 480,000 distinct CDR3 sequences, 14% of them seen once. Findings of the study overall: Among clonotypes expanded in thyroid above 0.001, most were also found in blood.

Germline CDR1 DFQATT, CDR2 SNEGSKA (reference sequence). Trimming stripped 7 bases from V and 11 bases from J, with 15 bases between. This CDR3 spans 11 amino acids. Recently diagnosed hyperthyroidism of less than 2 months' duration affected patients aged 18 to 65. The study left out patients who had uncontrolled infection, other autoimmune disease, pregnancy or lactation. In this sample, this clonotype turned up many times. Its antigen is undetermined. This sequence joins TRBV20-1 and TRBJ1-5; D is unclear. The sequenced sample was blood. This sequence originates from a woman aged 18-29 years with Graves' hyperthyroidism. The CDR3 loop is CSGRVDGAQHF. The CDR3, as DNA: TGCAGTGGCCGGGTGGACGGGGCCCAGCATTTT.